This T cell receptor beta chain stems from a study of PD-1 blockade in classical Hodgkin lymphoma. Study-level background: Intravenous nivolumab at 3 mg/kg was given to patients every 2 weeks. Study-wide findings and caveats: Diversity in CD4+ TCRs, unlike that measured in CD8+ TCRs, had risen significantly by C4D1. Those starting nivolumab under 1 year post-ASCT were excluded.

Trimming took 7 bases from V and 3 from J; bases not matched to a gene: 5. CDR1 and CDR2 (germline): MNHNY, SVGAGI (reference sequence). The CDR3 spans 14 residues. TCRdb's copy holds only in-frame clones and misses some; the assay was immunoSEQ multiplex PCR. This table has some 93,000 clones, approximately 78% appearing once. The sample's time point: cycle 4 day 1 (C4D1), after five to seven weeks of nivolumab. Relapse after autologous stem cell transplantation occurred in every patient, and brentuximab vedotin exposure varied. Complete response, partial response or progressive disease constituted the best response categories observed. This clone was seen more than once but under ten times. Its antigen is unidentified.

The source of this sequence is a human donor with classical Hodgkin lymphoma. V gene TRBV6-6 combines with J gene TRBJ2-1, with TRBD1 matching over 8 bases. The starting material was peripheral blood mononuclear cells (PBMCs), obtained before the fourth cycle of nivolumab. The CDR3 spells CASKKDRVYNEQFF. The CDR3 nucleotides read TGTGCCAGCAAGAAGGACAGGGTCTACAATGAGCAGTTCTTC.